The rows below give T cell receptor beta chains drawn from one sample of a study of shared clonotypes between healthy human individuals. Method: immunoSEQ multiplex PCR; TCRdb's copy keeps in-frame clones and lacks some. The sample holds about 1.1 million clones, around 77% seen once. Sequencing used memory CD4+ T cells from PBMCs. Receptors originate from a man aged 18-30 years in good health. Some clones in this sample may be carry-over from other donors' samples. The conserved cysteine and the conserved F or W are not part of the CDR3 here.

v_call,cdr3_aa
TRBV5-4,ASSLINSPLH
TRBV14,ASSQGGRPEAF
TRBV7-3,ASSLGLAGVDEQF
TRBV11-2,ASSHWERTDTQY
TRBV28,ASSLMTQNSDGYT
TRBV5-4,ASSLVPSGSPAGELF
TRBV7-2,ASSLRDNQPQH
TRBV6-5,ASRPGRRRETQY
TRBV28,ASSTPGGERTIY
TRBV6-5,ASRQGSYEQY
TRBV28,ASSTPGANVLT
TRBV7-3,ASSLTEGVEQY
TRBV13,ASSSPRGLAGYEQY
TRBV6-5,ASSYSTRLANYGYT
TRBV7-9,ASSENQGAFGYT
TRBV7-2,ASTPGGVSYEQY
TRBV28,ASSEGGLNTEAF
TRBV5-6,ASQGTYNEQF
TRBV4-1,ASSSGSTDTQY
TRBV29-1,SVQDRGHGGYT
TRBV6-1,ASSNPRTTNEKLF
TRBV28,ASSPRAFGYGYT
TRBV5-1,ASSPTRDEQY
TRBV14,ASSQWAEAF
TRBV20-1,SGGQADTQY
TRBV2,ASSEGTSGRRSQF
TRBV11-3,ASSPRGGRADTQY
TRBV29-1,SVQQGAGGNTIY
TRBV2,ASRVDSKNIQY
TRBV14,ASSPRTLKPGQRSYEQY
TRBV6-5,ASSLRSGELF
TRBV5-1,ASSFSPRTDTEAF
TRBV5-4,ASSLRPGQAEAF
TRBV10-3,AISEYQETQY
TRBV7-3,ASSLSGQGAYEQY
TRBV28,ASSAAGTRSYEQY
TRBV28,ASRIRPWTVTNYGYT
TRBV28,ASREGSDTQY
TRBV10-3,ATTGEAYEDNEQF
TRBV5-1,ASSNWGQSNEKLF
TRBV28,ASRPLRGPTNYGYT
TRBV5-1,ASSFPGRPGPGEVADTQY
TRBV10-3,AVSGTGGGTDTQY
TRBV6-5,ASSFYPGRNYGYT
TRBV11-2,ASSPYGTLRSGELF
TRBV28,AVGAVNYGYT
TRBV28,ASRATGTGRISNQPQH
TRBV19,ACGVVQPQH
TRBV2,ASTNPGTGGETQY
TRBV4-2,ASSPTGGTKYAGELF